A single sample gave rise to the 22 T cell receptor beta chains below, sequenced in a study of T cell responses to AZD1222 COVID-19 vaccine. Profiling relied on immunoSEQ multiplex PCR, and the TCRdb table lists in-frame clones only, not all of them. The sample contains around 140,000 clones, 91% of which appear only once. Sequencing was performed on peripheral blood, taken on day 0 of AZD1222 vaccination. These receptors all stem from an adult in good health.

V usage is TRBV6-5 and J usage is TRBJ2-1, with D hard to call. Trimming cost V 5 bases and J 0 bases, with 11 bases left between them. This CDR3 comprises 15 residues. CDR1 and CDR2 (germline): MNHEY, SVGAGI. The CDR3 sequence: CASSPSESSYNEQFF. The CDR3 coding sequence is TGTGCCAGCAGTCCCTCGGAGAGCTCCTACAATGAGCAGTTCTTC.

This chain's CDR3 is CASSEALGRGETQYF. CDR3 DNA sequence: TGTGCCAGCAGTGAAGCGCTGGGCAGGGGAGAGACCCAGTACTTC. The chain has TRBV2 and TRBJ2-5; D may be TRBD1 (6 bases). The CDR3 has 15 residues. The germline gives CDR1 SNHLY, CDR2 FYNNEI. Trimming cost V 0 bases and J 4 bases, with 12 bases left between them.

V and J are TRBV5-1 and TRBJ2-7; 7 bases agree with TRBD2. Germline values: CDR1 SGHRS, CDR2 YFSETQ. V lost 3 bases to trimming and J lost 5 bases; unmatched junction nucleotides: 11. The CDR3 length is 15 residues. CDR3 nucleotide sequence: TGCGCCAGCAGCTCAAGCGGGATAGCTTCCCACGAGCAGTACTTC. As protein: CASSSSGIASHEQYF.

V gene TRBV27 combines with J gene TRBJ2-7; a weak D match, TRBD2 (6 bases). The CDR3 totals 12 residues. V was cut by 3 bases and J by 6 bases, with 9 bases left in between. The germline V gene has CDR1 MNHEY and CDR2 SMNVEV (reference sequence). The CDR3 nucleotides are TGTGCCAGCAGTTTCGGGGGAGGCGAGCAGTACTTC. Translating gives CASSFGGGEQYF.

Only one count was recorded for this clone. The chain couples TRBV29-1 to TRBJ1-1; weak D call: TRBD1 (5 bases). CDR3 length: 16 amino acids. Deletions cut 7 bases from V and 1 base from J, with 22 bases between. Germline assignment: CDR1 SQVTM and CDR2 ANQGSEA. The CDR3 is CSALQGLGQGNTEAFF. DNA of the CDR3: TGCAGCGCCCTACAAGGGTTAGGGCAGGGGAACACTGAAGCTTTCTTT. Together with reference TRBV29-1 and TRBJ1-1, the CDR3 gives the full variable domain: SAVISQKPSRDICQRGTSLTIQCQVDSQVTMMFWYRQQPGQSLTLIATANQGSEATYESGFVIDKFPISRPNLTFSTLTVSNMSPEDSSIYLCSALQGLGQGNTEAFFGQGTRLTVV.

This clone has just one count. The chain has TRBV2 and TRBJ1-3; TRBD1 matches 9 bases. V trimming: 4 bases; J trimming: 8 bases; junction bases outside the gene matches: 3. Germline V gene sequence: CDR1 SNHLY, CDR2 FYNNEI. This CDR3 has 13 residues. The CDR3: CASSATGGDTIYF. CDR3 coding DNA: TGTGCCAGCAGTGCGACAGGGGGGGACACCATATATTTT.

V and J are TRBV28 and TRBJ1-4; D call uncertain. This CDR3 spans 12 amino acids. Germline CDR1 is MDHEN and CDR2 is SYDVKM. V lost 5 bases to trimming and J lost 8 bases, with 9 bases between them. The CDR3 reads CASSPGDEKLFF. In nucleotides, the CDR3 is TGTGCCAGCAGTCCGGGAGACGAAAAACTGTTTTTT.

CDR3 sequence reads: CASSWALRGLNYGYTF. The CDR3 bases are TGTGCCAGCAGCTGGGCTCTCAGGGGGCTAAACTATGGCTACACCTTC. V is TRBV11-3 and J is TRBJ1-2; 8 bases fit TRBD1. The CDR3 loop spans 16 amino acids. From germline, CDR1 is SGHNT and CDR2 YENEEA. With 4 bases clipped from V and 2 bases from J, the junction kept 9 bases outside the gene matches.

The chain recombines TRBV2 with TRBJ1-2, with a weak D call TRBD1 (6 bases). CDR1 and CDR2 (germline): SNHLY, FYNNEI. The CDR3 has 12 amino acids. V dropped 8 bases and J dropped 4 bases, with 11 bases sitting between them. This CDR3 reads CASGGHSYGYTF. The CDR3 DNA reads TGTGCCAGCGGGGGCCATTCCTATGGCTACACCTTC.

This chain links TRBV25-1 with TRBJ2-7; tentatively, D is TRBD1 (6 bases). In germline, CDR1 is MGHDK, CDR2 SYGVNS. This CDR3 spans 14 amino acids. The V and J ends lost 1 base and 6 bases respectively, with 13 bases between them. CDR3 in DNA: TGTGCCAGCAGTGAATCGGGACACCTCTCCGAGCAGTACTTC. Residues: CASSESGHLSEQYF.

The chain recombines TRBV4-2 with TRBJ1-1, with 7 bases identical to TRBD1. Germline CDR1 is LGHNA and CDR2 is YNFKEQ. J was trimmed by 5 bases and V by 2 bases; bases with no gene match: 8. The CDR3 extends over 15 amino acids. The CDR3 DNA follows: TGTGCCAGCAGCCAAAGACAGGGCCGGTGGACTGAAGCTTTCTTT. Translated: CASSQRQGRWTEAFF.

The CDR3: CASSIQSGPQPQHF. The CDR3 nucleotides are TGTGCCAGCAGCATACAATCCGGGCCCCAGCCCCAGCATTTT. The J gene is TRBJ1-5, the V gene TRBV7-2; no definite D call. CDR1 is SGHTA, CDR2 FQGNSA, per germline. V dropped 5 bases and J dropped 7 bases, with 15 bases sitting between them. The CDR3 spans 14 residues. Full variable domain (rest looked up from reference TRBV7-2 and TRBJ1-5): GAGVSQSPSNKVTEKGKDVELRCDPISGHTALYWYRQSLGQGLEFLIYFQGNSAPDKSGLPSDRFSAERTGGSVSTLTIQRTQQEDSAVYLCASSIQSGPQPQHFGDGTRLSIL.

The chain carries TRBV7-9 and TRBJ2-3; D not certain. The CDR3 contains 11 residues. Germline CDR1 and CDR2: SEHNR and FQNEAQ (reference sequence). The V end lost 5 bases, the J end lost 2 bases, and 2 bases lay between the germline ends. The DNA of the CDR3 is TGTGCCAGCAGCCACACAGATACGCAGTATTTT. Its translation is CASSHTDTQYF.

V is TRBV6-5 and J is TRBJ2-3; TRBD2 might be the D (5 bases). This CDR3 contains 14 residues. Germline V gene data show CDR1 as MNHEY and CDR2 as SVGAGI. The V gene lost 6 bases and the J gene lost 0 bases, with 10 bases spanning the gap. The CDR3 spells CASSLEGSTDTQYF. DNA of the CDR3: TGTGCCAGCAGCCTCGAGGGCAGCACAGATACGCAGTATTTT.

DNA for the CDR3: TGCACCAGCAGCCAAAGGCGACGGGGTCAGCCCCAGCATTTT. It yields the protein CTSSQRRRGQPQHF. The rearrangement links TRBV1 to TRBJ1-5. TRBV1 represents a pseudogene. The CDR3 consists of 14 residues.

V usage is TRBV7-8 and J usage is TRBJ2-2; weak D call: TRBD1 (6 bases). Per germline, CDR1 SGHVS and CDR2 FQNEAQ. This CDR3 comprises 16 residues. V was pared by 5 bases and J by 4 bases, with 17 bases between. CDR3 DNA sequence: TGTGCCAGCAGCAACCCCAGGGGTCTTTTCACCGGGGAGCTGTTTTTT. Amino acids: CASSNPRGLFTGELFF.

The CDR3 bases are TGTGCCAGCAGCGCGGGGACGAACACCGGGGAGCTGTTTTTT. This codes for CASSAGTNTGELFF. The chain carries TRBV7-9 and TRBJ2-2; D perhaps matches TRBD2 (6 bases). Germline V gene sequence: CDR1 SEHNR, CDR2 FQNEAQ (reference sequence). The CDR3 contains 14 residues. V gave up 5 bases and J gave up 0 bases, with 7 bases separating them.

This clone was recorded a few times. The chain combines TRBV7-6 with TRBJ1-6; tentative D call: TRBD1 (6 bases). V dropped 1 base and J dropped 6 bases, with 10 bases sitting between them. This CDR3 is built from 15 residues. CDR1 SGHVS and CDR2 FNYEAQ come from the germline V gene. CDR3 DNA: TGTGCCAGCAGCTTAGGGACAGCCTCTAATTCACCCCTCCACTTT. It yields the protein CASSLGTASNSPLHF.

The rearrangement joins TRBV28 to TRBJ1-4; no clear D gene. The germline CDR1 and CDR2 sequences are MDHEN and SYDVKM. The CDR3 totals 14 residues. Deletions cut 3 bases from V and 4 bases from J, with 9 bases between. As DNA, the CDR3 is TGTGCCAGCAGTTTCGGCGGGAATAATGAAAAACTGTTTTTT. Its translation is CASSFGGNNEKLFF. Variable domain in full (rest from reference TRBV28 and TRBJ1-4): DVKVTQSSRYLVKRTGEKVFLECVQDMDHENMFWYRQDPGLGLRLIYFSYDVKMKEKGDIPEGYSVSREKKERFSLILESASTNQTSMYLCASSFGGNNEKLFFGSGTQLSVL.

The chain links TRBV28 to TRBJ1-5; D unresolved. The V gene lost 7 bases and the J gene lost 10 bases, with 17 bases spanning the gap. Germline-derived CDR1 and CDR2 are MDHEN and SYDVKM. The CDR3 is made up of 13 amino acids. CDR3 sequence reads: CASTPAGVFPQHF. The CDR3 DNA is TGTGCCAGCACCCCGGCCGGCGTCTTCCCCCAGCATTTT.

The CDR3 region is CASARRGGTDTQYF. The CDR3 bases are TGTGCCAGCGCCCGAAGGGGGGGCACAGATACGCAGTATTTT. The V call is TRBV27, the J call TRBJ2-3; D is possibly TRBD1 or TRBD2 (6 bases each). There are 14 residues in the CDR3. Germline loops: CDR1 MNHEY, CDR2 SMNVEV (reference sequence). V lost 8 bases and J 1 base, leaving 13 bases between the germline ends.

Worth noting for this clone: The identical CDR3 is also encoded by other nucleotide sequences in the sample. This chain uses TRBV19 with TRBJ2-7; D unresolved. V was pared by 11 bases and J by 1 base, with 6 bases between. This CDR3 is 10 amino acids long. CDR1 and CDR2 (germline): LNHDA, SQIVND (reference sequence). CDR3 region: CASGSYEQYF. The CDR3 DNA sequence: TGTGCCTCCGGATCCTACGAGCAGTACTTC.